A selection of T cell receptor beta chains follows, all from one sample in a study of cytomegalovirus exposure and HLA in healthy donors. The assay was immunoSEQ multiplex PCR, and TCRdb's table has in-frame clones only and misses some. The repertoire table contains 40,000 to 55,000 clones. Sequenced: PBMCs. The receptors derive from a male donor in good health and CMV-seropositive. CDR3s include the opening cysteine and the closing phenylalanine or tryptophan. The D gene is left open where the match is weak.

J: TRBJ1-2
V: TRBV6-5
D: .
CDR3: CASSYLGDSYGYTF
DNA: TGTGCCAGCAGTTACTTAGGAGACAGCTATGGCTACACCTTC

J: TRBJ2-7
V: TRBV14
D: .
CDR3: CASASSVSYEQYF
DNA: TGTGCCAGCGCCTCCTCGGTCTCCTACGAGCAGTACTTC

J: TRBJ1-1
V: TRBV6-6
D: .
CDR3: CASIQDTYDTEAFF
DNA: TGTGCCAGCATTCAGGACACCTACGATACTGAAGCTTTCTTT

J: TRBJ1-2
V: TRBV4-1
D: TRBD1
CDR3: CASSQRGTGVSYGYTF
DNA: TGCGCCAGCAGCCAACGAGGGACAGGGGTATCCTATGGCTACACCTTC

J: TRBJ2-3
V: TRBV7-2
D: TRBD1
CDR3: CASSLTPGQGADTQYF
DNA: TGTGCCAGCAGTTTAACTCCGGGACAGGGCGCAGATACGCAGTATTTT

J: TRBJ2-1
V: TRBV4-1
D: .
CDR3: CASSQDQSRRLSPYNEQFF
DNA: TGCGCCAGCAGCCAAGATCAATCCAGACGGCTTAGCCCCTACAATGAGCAGTTCTTC

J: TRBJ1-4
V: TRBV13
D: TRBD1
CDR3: CASSDSTGQGEKLFF
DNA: TGTGCCAGCAGTGACTCAACGGGACAGGGGGAAAAACTGTTTTTT

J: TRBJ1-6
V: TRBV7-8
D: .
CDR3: CASSFSLTNSPLHF
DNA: TGTGCCAGCAGCTTTAGTCTCACGAATTCACCCCTCCACTTT

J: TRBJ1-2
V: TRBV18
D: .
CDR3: CASSPRASIRDYGYTF
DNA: TGTGCCAGCTCACCACGGGCCTCCATCAGGGACTATGGCTACACCTTC

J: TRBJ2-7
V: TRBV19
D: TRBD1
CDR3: CASSKDRGRYEQYF
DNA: TGTGCCAGTAGTAAGGACAGGGGACGGTACGAGCAGTACTTC

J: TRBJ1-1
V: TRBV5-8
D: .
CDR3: CASSFEPKSEAFF
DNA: TGTGCCAGCAGCTTTGAACCGAAGAGTGAAGCTTTCTTT

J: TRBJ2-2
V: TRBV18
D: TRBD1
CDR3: CASSPPGQTFTGELFF
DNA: TGTGCCAGCTCACCACCGGGACAGACCTTCACCGGGGAGCTGTTTTTT

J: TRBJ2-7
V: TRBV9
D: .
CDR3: CASSVQGLDEQYF
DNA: TGTGCCAGCAGCGTCCAGGGGCTCGACGAGCAGTACTTC

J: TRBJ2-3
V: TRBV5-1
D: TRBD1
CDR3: CASADTGATDTQYF
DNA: TGCGCCAGCGCTGACACAGGGGCGACAGATACGCAGTATTTT

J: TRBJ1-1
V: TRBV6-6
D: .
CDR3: CASSYGSDSEAFF
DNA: TGTGCCAGCAGTTATGGCAGCGACAGTGAAGCTTTCTTT

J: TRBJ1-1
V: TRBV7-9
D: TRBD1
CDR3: CASSSPTGGFTEAFF
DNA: TGTGCCAGCAGCTCTCCGACAGGGGGGTTTACTGAAGCTTTCTTT

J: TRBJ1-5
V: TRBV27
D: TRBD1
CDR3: CASSSGGGSNQPQHF
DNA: TGTGCCAGCAGTTCAGGGGGCGGCAGCAATCAGCCCCAGCATTTT

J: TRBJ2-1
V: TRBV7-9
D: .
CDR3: CASSLSGQQQFF
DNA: TGTGCCAGCAGCTTATCCGGACAGCAGCAGTTCTTC

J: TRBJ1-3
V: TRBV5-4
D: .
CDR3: CASSSGRTRSGNTIYF
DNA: TGTGCCAGCAGCTCCGGGAGGACCCGCTCTGGAAACACCATATATTTT

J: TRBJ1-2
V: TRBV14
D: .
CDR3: CASSQGTVGGYGYTF
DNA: TGTGCCAGCAGCCAAGGGACAGTTGGAGGCTATGGCTACACCTTC

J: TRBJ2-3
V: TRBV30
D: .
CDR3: CAWTGSGGTQYF
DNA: TGTGCCTGGACTGGGTCCGGAGGTACGCAGTATTTT

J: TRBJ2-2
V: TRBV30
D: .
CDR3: CAWTNTGELFF
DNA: TGTGCCTGGACAAACACCGGGGAGCTGTTTTTT

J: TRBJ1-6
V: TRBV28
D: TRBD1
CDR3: CASGSGGSSPLHF
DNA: TGTGCCAGCGGGTCAGGGGGGAGTTCACCCCTCCACTTT

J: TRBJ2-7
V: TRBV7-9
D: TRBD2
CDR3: CASSSGEGPYEQYF
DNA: TGTGCCAGCAGCTCCGGGGAGGGCCCCTACGAGCAGTACTTC

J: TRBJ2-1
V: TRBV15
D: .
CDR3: CATSREDREDNEQFF
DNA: TGTGCCACCAGCAGAGAAGACAGGGAGGACAATGAGCAGTTCTTC

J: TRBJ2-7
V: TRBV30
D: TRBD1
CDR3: CAWDRGSYEQYF
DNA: TGTGCCTGGGACAGGGGGTCCTACGAGCAGTACTTC

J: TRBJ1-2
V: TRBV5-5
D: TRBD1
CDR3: CASSLVGQGVYGYTF
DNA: TGTGCCAGCAGCTTGGTGGGACAGGGTGTATATGGCTACACCTTC

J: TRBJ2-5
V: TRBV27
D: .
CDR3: CASSPLAPLGAGAFQETQYF
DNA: TGTGCCAGCAGTCCTCTAGCGCCCTTAGGGGCGGGGGCCTTCCAAGAGACCCAGTACTTC

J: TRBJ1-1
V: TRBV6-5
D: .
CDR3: CASSYGTGQNTEAFF
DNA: TGTGCCAGCAGTTACGGTACCGGACAGAACACTGAAGCTTTCTTT

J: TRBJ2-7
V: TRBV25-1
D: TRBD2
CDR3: CASSESGGLYEQYF
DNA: TGTGCCAGCAGTGAAAGCGGGGGGCTTTACGAGCAGTACTTC

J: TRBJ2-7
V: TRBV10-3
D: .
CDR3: CAIRSRGSYEQYF
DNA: TGTGCCATCAGGTCCCGGGGTTCCTACGAGCAGTACTTC

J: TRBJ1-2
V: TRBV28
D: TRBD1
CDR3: CASSSGQANYGYTF
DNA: TGTGCCAGCAGTTCGGGACAGGCTAACTATGGCTACACCTTC

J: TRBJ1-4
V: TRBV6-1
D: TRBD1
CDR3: CATARTGYEKLFF
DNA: TGTGCCACTGCGAGGACAGGGTATGAAAAACTGTTTTTT

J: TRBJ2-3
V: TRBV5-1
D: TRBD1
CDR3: CASSAGGTGGTDTQYF
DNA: TGCGCCAGCAGCGCAGGCGGGACAGGGGGCACAGATACGCAGTATTTT

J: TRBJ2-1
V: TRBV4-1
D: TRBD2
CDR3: CASSQSRGGGVNEQFF
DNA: TGCGCCAGCAGCCAGTCCCGGGGCGGGGGGGTAAATGAGCAGTTCTTC

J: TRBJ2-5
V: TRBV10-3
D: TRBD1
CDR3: CAIKRTGGLTETQYF
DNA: TGTGCCATCAAACGCACAGGGGGCCTTACCGAGACCCAGTACTTC

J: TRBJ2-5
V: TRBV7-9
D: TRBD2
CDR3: CASSPKRGGLETQYF
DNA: TGTGCCAGCAGCCCGAAGCGGGGGGGCTTGGAGACCCAGTACTTC

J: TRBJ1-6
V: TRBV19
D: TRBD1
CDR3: CASSHDGTEYNSPLHF
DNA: TGTGCCAGTAGTCATGACGGGACAGAATATAATTCACCCCTCCACTTT

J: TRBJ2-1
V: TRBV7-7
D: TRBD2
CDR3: CASSLGGGIDNEQFF
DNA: TGTGCCAGCAGCTTAGGCGGGGGGATCGACAATGAGCAGTTCTTC

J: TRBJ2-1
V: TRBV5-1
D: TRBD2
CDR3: CASSLPTSGGGGEQFF
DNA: TGCGCCAGCAGCTTACCAACTAGCGGGGGGGGTGGTGAGCAGTTCTTC

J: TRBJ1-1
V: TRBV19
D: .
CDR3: CASMGRVNTEAFF
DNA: TGTGCCAGTATGGGCAGGGTGAACACTGAAGCTTTCTTT